This is a list of T cell receptor beta chains from one sample in a study of patients and donors after allogeneic stem cell transplantation. TCRdb fed the RT-PCR reads into MiXCR, producing one record per CDR3 protein. The sample lists 30,000 to 35,000 distinct CDR3 sequences, nearly 7% seen once, with nearly 35% in the top ten. The sequencing input was blood, either unsorted or a sorted T cell fraction (not recorded which). The origin of the receptors is a human donor who was either an allogeneic HSCT recipient or a stem cell or donor lymphocyte infusion donor (not recorded which). It is not recorded whose cells these are; they may come from a transplant donor. CDR3s leave out the opening cysteine and the closing phenylalanine or tryptophan. The size entry is marked missing in some rows and otherwise reads once, few, many or a size class.

V: TRBV5-1
length: 12
J: TRBJ2-2
size: few
CDR3: ASSPRQGLGELF

V: TRBV29-1
length: 8
J: TRBJ2-7
size: many
CDR3: SVGGREQY

V: TRBV6-5
length: 9
J: TRBJ1-4
size: many
CDR3: ASRDNEKLF

V: TRBV24-1
length: 15
J: TRBJ2-2
size: NA
CDR3: ATSALGSGRATGELF

V: TRBV28
length: 11
J: TRBJ2-7
size: NA
CDR3: ASNHGTTAAWY

V: TRBV12-3/TRBV12-4
length: 11
J: TRBJ2-6
size: NA
CDR3: ASTLGGANVLT

V: TRBV4-2
length: 15
J: TRBJ1-4
size: many
CDR3: ASSQEGTAALMQKLF

V: TRBV5-6
length: 12
J: TRBJ2-7
size: few
CDR3: ASSSGQPIYEQY

V: TRBV6-5
length: 14
J: TRBJ2-1
size: few
CDR3: ASSYSHLALYNEQF

V: TRBV27
length: 11
J: TRBJ2-1
size: NA
CDR3: ASSYNRGGEQF

V: TRBV23-1
length: 12
J: TRBJ2-5
size: NA
CDR3: ASSQQGIAETQY

V: TRBV9
length: 13
J: TRBJ1-4
size: many
CDR3: ASSALTGEFEKLF

V: TRBV24-1
length: 12
J: TRBJ2-3
size: few
CDR3: ATSDFDYTDTQY

V: TRBV15
length: 13
J: TRBJ1-1
size: many
CDR3: ATSRGGTVNTEAF

V: TRBV20-1
length: 12
J: TRBJ1-5
size: NA
CDR3: SARPGSSNQPQH

V: TRBV6-2/TRBV6-3
length: 12
J: TRBJ2-1
size: NA
CDR3: ASSSLHISNEQF

V: TRBV3-1
length: 14
J: TRBJ2-3
size: NA
CDR3: ASSPPSGLALDTRH

V: TRBV7-2
length: 15
J: TRBJ2-2
size: many
CDR3: ASRKIAGGPGTGELF

V: TRBV4-3
length: 14
J: TRBJ1-4
size: many
CDR3: ASSRRAQGGGEKLF

V: TRBV4-3
length: 12
J: TRBJ2-7
size: NA
CDR3: ASSPGALGYEQY

V: TRBV3-1
length: 13
J: TRBJ2-3
size: NA
CDR3: ASSPWTGSTDTQY

V: TRBV4-1
length: 14
J: TRBJ2-5
size: many
CDR3: ASSQSPSTGLTTQY

V: TRBV7-9
length: 14
J: TRBJ2-7
size: few
CDR3: ASSYTPGLASYEQY

V: TRBV9
length: 13
J: TRBJ2-1
size: many
CDR3: ASSPVLREGNEQF

V: TRBV10-3
length: 13
J: TRBJ1-2
size: many
CDR3: AIRGTESPGYGYT

V: TRBV6-5
length: 12
J: TRBJ2-1
size: many
CDR3: ASSKQGAYNEQF

V: TRBV30
length: 13
J: TRBJ2-3
size: NA
CDR3: AWSVQGSRTDTQY

V: TRBV29-1
length: 11
J: TRBJ2-3
size: many
CDR3: SVEAGGLDTQY

V: TRBV18
length: 13
J: TRBJ2-2
size: many
CDR3: ASSPFYPNTGELF

V: TRBV12-3/TRBV12-4
length: 15
J: TRBJ2-1
size: many
CDR3: ASSPRSGDRSYNEQF

V: TRBV6-5
length: 14
J: TRBJ2-3
size: few
CDR3: ASSLTWSGVWNTQY

V: TRBV21-1
length: 11
J: TRBJ2-7
size: few
CDR3: ARDMSSSYEQY

V: TRBV6-2/TRBV6-3
length: 10
J: TRBJ2-3
size: few
CDR3: ASSRLAGTQY

V: TRBV5-4
length: 11
J: TRBJ1-1
size: NA
CDR3: AISGGGIPEAF

V: TRBV10-3
length: 14
J: TRBJ2-4
size: many
CDR3: AISVAIAEAGNIQY

V: TRBV5-6
length: 13
J: TRBJ2-3
size: few
CDR3: ASSVWTSRWDTQY

V: TRBV20-1
length: 15
J: TRBJ1-1
size: many
CDR3: SARERAWGSSNTEAF

V: TRBV4-2
length: 13
J: TRBJ2-7
size: many
CDR3: ASSQGRQGAYEQY

V: TRBV10-3
length: 13
J: TRBJ2-5
size: many
CDR3: AIGRASGTAETQY

V: TRBV29-1
length: 9
J: TRBJ2-7
size: many
CDR3: SVAEPYEQY

V: TRBV20-1
length: 13
J: TRBJ2-1
size: few
CDR3: SASKGGGGWNEQF

V: TRBV18
length: 12
J: TRBJ1-2
size: NA
CDR3: ASSQGQGAEGYT

V: TRBV9
length: 13
J: TRBJ1-3
size: many
CDR3: ASSVAGFSGNTIY

V: TRBV15
length: 13
J: TRBJ2-7
size: many
CDR3: ATSKERLPPYEQY

V: TRBV7-9
length: 14
J: TRBJ2-5
size: NA
CDR3: ASSLGTSGSQETQY

V: TRBV19
length: 10
J: TRBJ2-7
size: many
CDR3: ASSGANYEQY

V: TRBV13
length: 14
J: TRBJ1-5
size: NA
CDR3: ASSFGQANSNQPQH

V: TRBV19
length: 12
J: TRBJ2-3
size: many
CDR3: ASSPDRFTDTQY

V: TRBV28
length: 14
J: TRBJ2-3
size: few
CDR3: ASSLTSGGGGDTQY

V: TRBV25-1
length: 15
J: TRBJ2-5
size: many
CDR3: ASSEFLGTVYQETQY

V: TRBV11-2
length: 15
J: TRBJ2-5
size: many
CDR3: ASSRVRSEPVGETQY

V: TRBV5-4
length: 11
J: TRBJ1-2
size: medium-sized
CDR3: ASSSLGGYGYT

V: TRBV20-1
length: 12
J: TRBJ1-5
size: many
CDR3: SARLAQGNQPQH

V: TRBV5-1
length: 13
J: TRBJ2-3
size: NA
CDR3: ASSIPGQGTDTQY

V: TRBV10-3
length: 14
J: TRBJ2-3
size: few
CDR3: AISVNLAESTDTQY

V: TRBV10-3
length: 13
J: TRBJ2-1
size: NA
CDR3: AISEREGGYNEQF

V: TRBV13
length: 13
J: TRBJ2-2
size: many
CDR3: ASSLSGLPLGELF

V: TRBV7-9
length: 11
J: TRBJ2-2
size: many
CDR3: ASSPVVHGELF

V: TRBV6-4
length: 11
J: TRBJ2-1
size: many
CDR3: ASSDNVAGQQF